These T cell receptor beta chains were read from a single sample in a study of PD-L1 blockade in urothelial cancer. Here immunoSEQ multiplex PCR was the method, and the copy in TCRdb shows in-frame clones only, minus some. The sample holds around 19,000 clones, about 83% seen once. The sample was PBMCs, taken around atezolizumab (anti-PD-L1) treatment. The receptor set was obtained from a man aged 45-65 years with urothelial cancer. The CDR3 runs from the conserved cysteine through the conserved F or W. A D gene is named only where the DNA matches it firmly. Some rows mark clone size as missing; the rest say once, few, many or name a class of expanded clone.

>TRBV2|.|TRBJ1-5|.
TGTGCCAGCAGTGAAGGGGTTTCTAGCTCTCAGCCCCAGCATTTT
CASSEGVSSSQPQHF
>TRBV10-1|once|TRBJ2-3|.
TGCGCCAGCAGTGAACTGGTACAGCCGACAGATACGCAGTATTTT
CASSELVQPTDTQYF
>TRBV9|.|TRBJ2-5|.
TGTGCCAGCAGCCCCCGGCAGGGAGGACGGGGGGAGACCCAGTACTTC
CASSPRQGGRGETQYF
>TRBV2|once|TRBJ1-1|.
TGTGCCAGCAGAGATACGGGACGGGGGAAAGCTTTCTTT
CASRDTGRGKAFF
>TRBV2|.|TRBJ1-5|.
TGTGCCAGCAGTGTTCGGGGTAGCAATCAGCCCCAGCATTTT
CASSVRGSNQPQHF
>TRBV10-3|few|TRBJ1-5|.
TGTGCCATCAGAGATGGGGGCCAGCCCCAGCATTTT
CAIRDGGQPQHF
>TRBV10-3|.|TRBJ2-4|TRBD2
TGTGCCATACAGGGAGGTAGCGGGACCCCCCCCCGGGGGACCAAAAACATTCAGTACTTC
CAIQGGSGTPPRGTKNIQYF
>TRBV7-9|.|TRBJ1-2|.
TGTGCCAGCAGCTTTGGCGGGGGACCTAACTATGGCTACACCTTC
CASSFGGGPNYGYTF
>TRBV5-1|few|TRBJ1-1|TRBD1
TGCGCCAGCAGCTTTCCCGGGACAGGGAACACTGAAGCTTTCTTT
CASSFPGTGNTEAFF
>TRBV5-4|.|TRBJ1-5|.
TGTGCCAGCAGCTTGATGGCCAGTAATCAGCCCCAGCATTTT
CASSLMASNQPQHF
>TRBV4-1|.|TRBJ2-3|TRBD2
TGCGCCAGCAGCCAATCGGGACTAAGTACAGATACGCAGTATTTT
CASSQSGLSTDTQYF
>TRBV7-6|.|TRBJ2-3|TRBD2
TGTGCCAGCAGCAGTACTAGCGGAAGAAACACAGATACGCAGTATTTT
CASSSTSGRNTDTQYF
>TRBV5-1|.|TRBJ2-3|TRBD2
TGCGCCAGCAGCCGGACTAGCGATACGCAGTATTTT
CASSRTSDTQYF
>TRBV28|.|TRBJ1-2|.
TGTGGGGCGGGCTATGGCTACACCTTC
CGAGYGYTF
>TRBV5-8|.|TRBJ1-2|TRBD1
TGTGCCAGCAGCAACCAGGGGGCGGGGGCCTATGGCTACACCTTC
CASSNQGAGAYGYTF
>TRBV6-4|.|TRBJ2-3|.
TGTGCCAGCAGCGGCGGGATTTCTGGGACAGATACGCAGTATTTT
CASSGGISGTDTQYF
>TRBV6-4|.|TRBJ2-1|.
TGTGCCAGCAGTGCCCAGGGCCCTGGTGAGCAGTTCTTC
CASSAQGPGEQFF
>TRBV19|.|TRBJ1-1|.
TGTGCCAGTACCCTCCGCGGGTACACTGAAGCTTTCTTT
CASTLRGYTEAFF
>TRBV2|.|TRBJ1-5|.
TGTGCCAGCAGGGAGGGGCCCCAGGGATATAGCAATCAGCCCCAGCATTTT
CASREGPQGYSNQPQHF
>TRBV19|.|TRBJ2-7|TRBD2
TGTGCCAGTGAGCAATGGGCTAGCGGGAGTATTTACGAGCAGTACTTC
CASEQWASGSIYEQYF
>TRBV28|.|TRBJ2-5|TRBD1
TGTGCCAGCAGACCCCCGGGACAGGCCCCTCAAGAGACCCAGTACTTC
CASRPPGQAPQETQYF
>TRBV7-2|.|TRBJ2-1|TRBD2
TGTGCCAGCAGCTTAGAGATTGCGGGGGGCCGAAATGAGCAGTTCTTC
CASSLEIAGGRNEQFF
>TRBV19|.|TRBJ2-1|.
TGTGCCAGTAGTATGGGACTGATAAATGAGCAGTTCTTC
CASSMGLINEQFF
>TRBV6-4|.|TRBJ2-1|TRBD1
TGTGCCAGCAGTGCCACAGGGGAAGCAGGGAATGAGCAGTTCTTC
CASSATGEAGNEQFF
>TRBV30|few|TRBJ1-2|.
TGTGCCTGCCACCTGGGGCGGCATGGCTACACCTTC
CACHLGRHGYTF
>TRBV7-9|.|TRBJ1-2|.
TGTGCCAGCAGCTCACTATTGAACTATGGCTACACCTTC
CASSSLLNYGYTF
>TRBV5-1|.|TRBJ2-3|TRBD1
TGCGCCAGCAGCATCACAGGGGGCTCCACGGCAGATACGCAGTATTTT
CASSITGGSTADTQYF
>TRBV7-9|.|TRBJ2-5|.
TGTGCCAGCAGCTTAGTAGGGGGTAGGGAGACCCAGTACTTC
CASSLVGGRETQYF
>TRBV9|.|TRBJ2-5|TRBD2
TGTGCCAGCAGCGTAGGAGCTAGCGGGAGTAGTGAGACCCAGTACTTC
CASSVGASGSSETQYF
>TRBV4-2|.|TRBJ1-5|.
TGTGCCAGCTCTAAGAATTCCCGACAGGGCAATCAGCCCCAGCATTTT
CASSKNSRQGNQPQHF
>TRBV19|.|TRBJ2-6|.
TGTGCCAGTAGTAGTCGGACGGGGGTAGGTGCTGGGGCCAACGTCCTGACTTTC
CASSSRTGVGAGANVLTF